The following is a T cell receptor (beta chain) sequence with its context. CDR1 and CDR2 (germline): ENHRY, SYGVKD. The V and J ends lost 6 bases and 2 bases respectively, with 15 bases between them. The CDR3 covers 15 residues. Participant age was roughly 18 to 95 years, and participants resided in 24 US areas. This sample stems from a study of blood T cell repertoires in COVID-19. This table comes from immunoSEQ multiplex PCR, and its TCRdb copy is limited to in-frame clones, with some not included. Seen here are some 200,000 clones, 82% observed once, and the top ten hold 5.2%. The receptor was isolated from a woman aged 55-69 years with acute COVID-19. The V call is TRBV10-3, the J call TRBJ2-3; tentative D call: TRBD1 (5 bases). Sequenced: PBMCs or T cells enriched from blood (not recorded which). CDR3 sequence: CAISRQGLVTDTQYF. CDR3 DNA: TGTGCCATCAGCCGGCAGGGATTGGTCACAGATACGCAGTATTTT.